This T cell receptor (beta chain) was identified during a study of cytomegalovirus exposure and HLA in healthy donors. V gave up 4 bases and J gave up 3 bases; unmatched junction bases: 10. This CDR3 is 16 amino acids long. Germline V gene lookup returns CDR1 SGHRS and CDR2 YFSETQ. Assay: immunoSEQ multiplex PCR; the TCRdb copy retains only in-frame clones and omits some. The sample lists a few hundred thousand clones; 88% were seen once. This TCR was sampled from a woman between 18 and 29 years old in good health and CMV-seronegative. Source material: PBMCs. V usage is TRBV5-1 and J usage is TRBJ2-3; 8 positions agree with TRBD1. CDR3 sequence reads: CASSRGTGSFTDTQYF. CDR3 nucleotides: TGCGCCAGCAGCAGAGGGACAGGATCGTTTACAGATACGCAGTATTTT.